The present TCR beta chain was sequenced within a study of cytomegalovirus exposure and HLA in healthy donors. On the study more broadly: Samples from HLA-typed donors yielded 85 million to 95 million unique TCRs in an early data release. Findings and caveats of the study: The authors later found TCR association rates varying by HLA locus, with DRB1 most and HLA-C fewest.

PCR involved 60 Vbeta and 13 Jbeta primers. Generated by immunoSEQ multiplex PCR, the TCRdb table keeps only in-frame clones and is missing some. Its listing shows 95,000 to 150,000 clones. Note on this clone: Its antigen remains unidentified.

The CDR3 length is 10 residues. Germline V lookup: CDR1 MNHEY, CDR2 SMNVEV (reference sequence). V was shortened by 7 bases and J by 12 bases, with 12 bases between the two germline ends. Specimen: PBMCs. The clonotype comes from a man between 35 and 55 years old in good health and CMV-seronegative. V is TRBV27 and J is TRBJ1-2; D call uncertain. CDR3 coding DNA: TGTGCCAGCATTCCCCGGGTCCACACCTTC. Its translation is CASIPRVHTF.